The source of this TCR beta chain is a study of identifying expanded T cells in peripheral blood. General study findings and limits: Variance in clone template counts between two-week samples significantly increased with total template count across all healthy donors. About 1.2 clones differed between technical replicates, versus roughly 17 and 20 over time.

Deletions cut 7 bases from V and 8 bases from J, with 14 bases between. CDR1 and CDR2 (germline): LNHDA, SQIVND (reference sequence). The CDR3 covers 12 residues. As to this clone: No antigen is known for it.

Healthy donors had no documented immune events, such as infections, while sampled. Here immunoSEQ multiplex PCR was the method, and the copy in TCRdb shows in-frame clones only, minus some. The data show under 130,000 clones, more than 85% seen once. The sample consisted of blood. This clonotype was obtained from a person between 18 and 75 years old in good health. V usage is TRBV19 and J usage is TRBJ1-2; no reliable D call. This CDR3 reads CASKGPPGGYTF. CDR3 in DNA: TGTGCCAGTAAGGGTCCCCCCGGGGGCTACACCTTC.